The 6 T cell receptor beta chains below were found in one sample sequenced in a study of shared clonotypes between healthy human individuals. Generated by immunoSEQ multiplex PCR, the TCRdb table keeps only in-frame clones and is missing some. This table has 2 million to 3 million clones, roughly 93% appearing once. The specimen sequenced was naive CD4+ T cells from PBMCs. Subset of the sample: CD45RA+ positively selected. The receptors shown here come from a man aged 18 to 35 in good health. Some clones in this sample may be carry-over from other donors' samples.

The V gene is TRBV10-3, the J gene TRBJ2-5; weak D call: TRBD2 (6 bases). Germline lookup yields CDR1 ENHRY and CDR2 SYGVKD. V shed 3 bases and J shed 4 bases, with 12 bases lying between them. The CDR3 loop spans 14 amino acids. The CDR3: CAISDLTSSETQYF. In DNA, the CDR3 is TGTGCCATCAGTGATCTGACTAGTTCAGAGACCCAGTACTTC.

The rearrangement links TRBV27 to TRBJ2-7; 9 nucleotides agree with TRBD2. The CDR3 totals 16 residues. After removal of 1 base from V and 1 base from J, the junction contained 5 bases not matched to a gene. Germline V gives CDR1 MNHEY, CDR2 SMNVEV (reference sequence). CDR3 region: CASSLWAGGPSYEQYF. DNA of the CDR3: TGTGCCAGCAGTTTATGGGCGGGAGGGCCGTCCTACGAGCAGTACTTC.

The CDR3 here is CASSRFGTSGTEQFF. The CDR3 nucleotides read TGTGCCAGCAGTCGATTCGGGACTAGCGGGACGGAGCAGTTCTTC. This chain links TRBV25-1 with TRBJ2-1; 13 bases match TRBD2. The CDR3 covers 15 residues. The ends lost 5 bases at V and 10 bases at J; junction bases unmatched: 8. Germline CDR1 is MGHDK and CDR2 is SYGVNS.

The chain uses TRBV10-3 and TRBJ1-5; weak D call: TRBD1 (5 bases). V gave up 0 bases and J gave up 6 bases, with 21 bases separating them. The CDR3 contains 18 residues. The germline CDR1 and CDR2 sequences are ENHRY and SYGVKD. In DNA, the CDR3 is TGTGCCATCAGTGAGTCGAGGGGTCCGGCTTTGACTGGTCAGCCCCAGCATTTT. It codes for CAISESRGPALTGQPQHF.

The genes are TRBV28 and TRBJ2-3; TRBD2 matches 13 bases. Unmatched junction bases numbered 9, after V lost 5 bases and J lost 7 bases. Germline V lookup: CDR1 MDHEN, CDR2 SYDVKM. This CDR3 has 16 amino acids. CDR3 DNA sequence: TGTGCCAGCAGTCCGGGCGGGACTAGCGGGATTCATACGCAGTATTTT. Its translation: CASSPGGTSGIHTQYF.

The J gene is TRBJ2-1, the V gene TRBV10-3; tentatively, D is TRBD2 (6 bases). The germline V gene encodes CDR1 ENHRY and CDR2 SYGVKD. V lost 10 bases and J 6 bases, leaving 19 bases between the germline ends. This CDR3 has 14 amino acids. CDR3 sequence: CATTLADRINEQFF. DNA of the CDR3: TGTGCCACCACCTTAGCGGACCGCATCAATGAGCAGTTCTTC.